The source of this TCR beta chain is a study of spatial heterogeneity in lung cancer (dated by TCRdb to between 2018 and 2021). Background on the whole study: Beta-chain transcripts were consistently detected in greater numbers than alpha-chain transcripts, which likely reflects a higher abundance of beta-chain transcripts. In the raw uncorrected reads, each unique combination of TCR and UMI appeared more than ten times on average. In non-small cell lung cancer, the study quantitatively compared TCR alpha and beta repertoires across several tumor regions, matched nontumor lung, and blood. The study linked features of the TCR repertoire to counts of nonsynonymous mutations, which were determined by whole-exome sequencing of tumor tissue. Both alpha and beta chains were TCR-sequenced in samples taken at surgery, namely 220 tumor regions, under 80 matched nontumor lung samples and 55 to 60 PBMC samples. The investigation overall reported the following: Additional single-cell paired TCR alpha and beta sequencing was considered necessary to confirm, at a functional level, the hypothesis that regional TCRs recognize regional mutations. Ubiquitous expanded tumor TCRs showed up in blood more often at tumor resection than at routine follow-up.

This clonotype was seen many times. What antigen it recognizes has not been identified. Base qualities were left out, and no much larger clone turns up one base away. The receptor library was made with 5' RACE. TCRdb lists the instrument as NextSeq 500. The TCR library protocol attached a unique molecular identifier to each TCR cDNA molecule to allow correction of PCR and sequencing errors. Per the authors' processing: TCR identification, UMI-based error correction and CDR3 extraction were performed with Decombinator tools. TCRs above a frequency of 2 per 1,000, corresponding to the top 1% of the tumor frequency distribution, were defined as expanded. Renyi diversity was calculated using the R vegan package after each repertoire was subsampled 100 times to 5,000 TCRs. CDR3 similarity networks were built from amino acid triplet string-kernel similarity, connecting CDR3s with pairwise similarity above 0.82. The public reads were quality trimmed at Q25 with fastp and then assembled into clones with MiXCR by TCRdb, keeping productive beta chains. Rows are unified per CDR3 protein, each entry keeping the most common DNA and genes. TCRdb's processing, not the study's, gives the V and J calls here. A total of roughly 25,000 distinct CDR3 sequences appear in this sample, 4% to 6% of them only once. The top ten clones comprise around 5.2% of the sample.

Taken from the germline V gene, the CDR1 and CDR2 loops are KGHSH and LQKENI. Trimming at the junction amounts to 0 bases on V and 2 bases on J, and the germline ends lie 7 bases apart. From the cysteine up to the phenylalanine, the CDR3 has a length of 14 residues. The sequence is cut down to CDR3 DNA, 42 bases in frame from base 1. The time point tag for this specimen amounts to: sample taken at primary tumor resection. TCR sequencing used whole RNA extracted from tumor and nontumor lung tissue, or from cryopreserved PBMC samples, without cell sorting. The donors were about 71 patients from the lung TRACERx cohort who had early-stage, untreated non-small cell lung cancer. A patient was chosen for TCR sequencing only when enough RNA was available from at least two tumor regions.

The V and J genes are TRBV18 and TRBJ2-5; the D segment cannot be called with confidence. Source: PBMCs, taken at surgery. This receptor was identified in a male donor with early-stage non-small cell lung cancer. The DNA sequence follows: TGTGCCAGCTCACCACCCCCCGGGCAAGAGACCCAGTACTTC. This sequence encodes CASSPPPGQETQYF.